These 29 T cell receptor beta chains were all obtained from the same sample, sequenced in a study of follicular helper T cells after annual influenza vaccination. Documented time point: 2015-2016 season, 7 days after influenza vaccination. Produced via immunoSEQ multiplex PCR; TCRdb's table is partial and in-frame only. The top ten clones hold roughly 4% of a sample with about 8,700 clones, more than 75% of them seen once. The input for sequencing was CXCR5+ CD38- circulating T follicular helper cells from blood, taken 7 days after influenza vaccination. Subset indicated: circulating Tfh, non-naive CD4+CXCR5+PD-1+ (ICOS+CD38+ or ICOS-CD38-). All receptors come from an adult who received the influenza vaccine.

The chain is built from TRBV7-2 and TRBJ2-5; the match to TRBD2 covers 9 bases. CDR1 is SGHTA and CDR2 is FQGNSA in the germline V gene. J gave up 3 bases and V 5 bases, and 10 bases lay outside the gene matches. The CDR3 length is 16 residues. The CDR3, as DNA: TGTGCCAGCAGCCCACGGCCGAGCGGGGGGAAAGAGACCCAGTACTTC. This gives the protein CASSPRPSGGKETQYF.

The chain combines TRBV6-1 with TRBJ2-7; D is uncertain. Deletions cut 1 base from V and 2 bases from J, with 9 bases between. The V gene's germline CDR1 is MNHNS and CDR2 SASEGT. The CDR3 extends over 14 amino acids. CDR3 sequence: CASSEGHGTYEQYF. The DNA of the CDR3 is TGTGCCAGCAGTGAAGGACACGGCACCTACGAGCAGTACTTC.

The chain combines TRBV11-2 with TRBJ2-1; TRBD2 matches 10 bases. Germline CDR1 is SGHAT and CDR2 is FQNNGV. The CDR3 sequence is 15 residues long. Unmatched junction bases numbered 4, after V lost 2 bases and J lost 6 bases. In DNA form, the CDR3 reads TGTGCCAGCAGCTTATTACTAGCGGGGAGCAATGAGCAGTTCTTC. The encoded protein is CASSLLLAGSNEQFF.

CDR3 nucleotide sequence: TGTGCCAGCAGTCCACTGGGTCAGGGATACTACGAGCAGTACTTC. Translation gives CASSPLGQGYYEQYF. The V call is TRBV28, the J call TRBJ2-7, with D tentatively TRBD1 (5 bases). Trimming removed 5 bases from V and 3 bases from J, with 17 bases in between. Germline loops: CDR1 MDHEN, CDR2 SYDVKM. The CDR3 is made up of 15 amino acids.

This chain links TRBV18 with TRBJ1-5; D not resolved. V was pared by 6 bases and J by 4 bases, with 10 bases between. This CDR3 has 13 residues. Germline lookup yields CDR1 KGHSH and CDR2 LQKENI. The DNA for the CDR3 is TGTGCCAGCTCCAAGGCGCAGAATCAGCCCCAGCATTTT. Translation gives CASSKAQNQPQHF.

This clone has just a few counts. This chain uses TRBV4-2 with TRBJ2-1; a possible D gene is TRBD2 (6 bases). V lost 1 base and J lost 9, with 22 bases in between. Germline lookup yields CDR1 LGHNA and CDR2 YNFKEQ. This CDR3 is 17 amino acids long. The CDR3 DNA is TGTGCCAGCAGCCAAGGTATTGCGGGGCAACGGCCCGGTGAGCAGTTCTTC. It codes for CASSQGIAGQRPGEQFF.

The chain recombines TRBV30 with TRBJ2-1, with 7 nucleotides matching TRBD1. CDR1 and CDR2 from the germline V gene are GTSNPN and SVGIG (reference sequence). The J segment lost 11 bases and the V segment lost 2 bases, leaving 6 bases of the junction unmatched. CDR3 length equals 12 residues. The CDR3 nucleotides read TGTGCCTGGAGTCCTCGACAGGGAAAGCAGTTCTTC. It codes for CAWSPRQGKQFF. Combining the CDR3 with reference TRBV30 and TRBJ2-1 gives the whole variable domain SQTIHQWPATLVQPVGSPLSLECTVEGTSNPNLYWYRQAAGRGLQLLFYSVGIGQISSEVPQNLSASRPQDRQFILSSKKLLLSDSGFYLCAWSPRQGKQFFGPGTRLTVL.

CDR3: CASVEASGVETQYF. The CDR3 coding sequence is TGTGCCAGCGTGGAGGCTAGCGGTGTAGAGACCCAGTACTTC. The V call is TRBV6-1, the J call TRBJ2-5, with 7 bases identical to TRBD2. Germline CDR1 reads MNHNS; CDR2 reads SASEGT. The CDR3 runs 14 residues. V was clipped by 8 bases and J by 4 bases; unmatched bases: 10.

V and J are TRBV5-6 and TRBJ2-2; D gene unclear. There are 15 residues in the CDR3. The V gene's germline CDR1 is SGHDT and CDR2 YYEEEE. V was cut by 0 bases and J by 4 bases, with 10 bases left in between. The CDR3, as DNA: TGTGCCAGCAGCTTGGAATGGAAAAGCACCGGGGAGCTGTTTTTT. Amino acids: CASSLEWKSTGELFF. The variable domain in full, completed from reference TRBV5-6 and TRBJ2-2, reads DAGVTQSPTHLIKTRGQQVTLRCSPKSGHDTVSWYQQALGQGPQFIFQYYEEEERQRGNFPDRFSGHQFPNYSSELNVNALLLGDSALYLCASSLEWKSTGELFFGEGSRLTVL.

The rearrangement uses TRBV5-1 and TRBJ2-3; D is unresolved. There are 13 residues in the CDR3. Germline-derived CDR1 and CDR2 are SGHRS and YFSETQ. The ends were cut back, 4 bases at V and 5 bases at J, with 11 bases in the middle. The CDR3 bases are TGCGCCAGCAGCCTATCGGACGGAGATACGCAGTATTTT. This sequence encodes CASSLSDGDTQYF.

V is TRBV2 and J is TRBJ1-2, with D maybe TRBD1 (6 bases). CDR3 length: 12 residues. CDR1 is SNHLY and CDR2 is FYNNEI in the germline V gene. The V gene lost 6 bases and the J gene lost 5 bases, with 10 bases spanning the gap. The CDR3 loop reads CASSPDSYGYTF. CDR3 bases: TGTGCCAGCAGCCCGGACAGTTATGGCTACACCTTC. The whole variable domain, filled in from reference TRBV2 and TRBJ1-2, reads EPEVTQTPSHQVTQMGQEVILRCVPISNHLYFYWYRQILGQKVEFLVSFYNNEISEKSEIFDDQFSVERPDGSNFTLKIRSTKLEDSAMYFCASSPDSYGYTFGSGTRLTVV.

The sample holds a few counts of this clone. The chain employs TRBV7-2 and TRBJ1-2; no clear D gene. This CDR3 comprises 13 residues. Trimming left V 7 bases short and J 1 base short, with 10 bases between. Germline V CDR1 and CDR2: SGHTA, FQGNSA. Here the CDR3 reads CASTPGGNYGYTF. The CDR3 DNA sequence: TGTGCCAGCACCCCGGGTGGTAACTATGGCTACACCTTC.

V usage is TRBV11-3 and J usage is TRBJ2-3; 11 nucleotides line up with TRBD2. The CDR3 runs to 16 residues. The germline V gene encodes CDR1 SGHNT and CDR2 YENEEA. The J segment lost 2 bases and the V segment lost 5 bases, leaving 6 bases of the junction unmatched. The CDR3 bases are TGTGCCAGCAGCGCTGGGACTAGCGGATTCACAGATACGCAGTATTTT. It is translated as CASSAGTSGFTDTQYF. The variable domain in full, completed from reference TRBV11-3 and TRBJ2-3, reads EAGVVQSPRYKIIEKKQPVAFWCNPISGHNTLYWYLQNLGQGPELLIRYENEEAVDDSQLPKDRFSAERLKGVDSTLKIQPAELGDSAVYLCASSAGTSGFTDTQYFGPGTRLTVL.

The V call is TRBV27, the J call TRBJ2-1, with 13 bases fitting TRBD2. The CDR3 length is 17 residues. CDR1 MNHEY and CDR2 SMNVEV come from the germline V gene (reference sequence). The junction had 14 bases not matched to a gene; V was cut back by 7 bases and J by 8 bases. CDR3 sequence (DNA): TGTGCCAGCACTAGTCGACTTGGGACTAGCGGGGACGATGAGCAGTTCTTC. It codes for CASTSRLGTSGDDEQFF.

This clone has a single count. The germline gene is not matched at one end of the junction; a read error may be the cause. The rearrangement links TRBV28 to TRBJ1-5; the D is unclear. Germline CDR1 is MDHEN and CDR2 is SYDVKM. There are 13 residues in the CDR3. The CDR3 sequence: CASSLSSHQPQHF. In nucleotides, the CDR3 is TGTGCCAGCAGTTTGAGTAGCCATCAGCCCCAGCATTTT. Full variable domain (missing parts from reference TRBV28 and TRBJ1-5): DVKVTQSSRYLVKRTGEKVFLECVQDMDHENMFWYRQDPGLGLRLIYFSYDVKMKEKGDIPEGYSVSREKKERFSLILESASTNQTSMYLCASSLSSHQPQHFGDGTRLSIL.

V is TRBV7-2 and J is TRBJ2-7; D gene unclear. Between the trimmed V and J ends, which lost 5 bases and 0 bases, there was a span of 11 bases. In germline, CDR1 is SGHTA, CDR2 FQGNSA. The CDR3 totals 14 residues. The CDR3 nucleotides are TGTGCCAGCAGCCCCGCCGCGGCCTCCTACGAGCAGTACTTC. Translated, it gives CASSPAAASYEQYF.

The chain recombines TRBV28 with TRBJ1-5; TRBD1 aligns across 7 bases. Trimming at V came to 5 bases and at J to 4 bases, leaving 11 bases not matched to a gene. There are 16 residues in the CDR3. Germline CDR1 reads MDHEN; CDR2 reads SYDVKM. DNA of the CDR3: TGTGCCAGCAGTCTAATAGACAGGGACCCAAATCAGCCCCAGCATTTT. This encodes CASSLIDRDPNQPQHF.

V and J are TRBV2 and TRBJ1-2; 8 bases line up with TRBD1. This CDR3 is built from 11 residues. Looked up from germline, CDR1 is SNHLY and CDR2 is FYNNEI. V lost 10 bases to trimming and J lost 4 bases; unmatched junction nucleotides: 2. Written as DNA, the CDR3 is TGTGCCATTACAGGGGGCTATGGCTACACCTTC. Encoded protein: CAITGGYGYTF.

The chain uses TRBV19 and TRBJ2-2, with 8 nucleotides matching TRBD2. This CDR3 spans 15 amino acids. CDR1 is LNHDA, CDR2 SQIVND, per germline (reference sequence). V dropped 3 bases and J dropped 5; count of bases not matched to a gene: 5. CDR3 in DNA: TGTGCCAGTAGTATCCGGGGGGGCCAGACCGGGGAGCTGTTTTTT. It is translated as CASSIRGGQTGELFF.

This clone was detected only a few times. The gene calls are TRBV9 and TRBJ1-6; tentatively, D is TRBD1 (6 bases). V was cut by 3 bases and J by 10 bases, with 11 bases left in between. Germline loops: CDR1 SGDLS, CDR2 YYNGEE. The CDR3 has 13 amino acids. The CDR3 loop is CASSAHGQSPLHF. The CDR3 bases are TGTGCCAGCAGCGCCCATGGACAGTCACCCCTCCACTTT. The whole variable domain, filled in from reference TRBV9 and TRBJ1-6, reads DSGVTQTPKHLITATGQRVTLRCSPRSGDLSVYWYQQSLDQGLQFLIQYYNGEERAKGNILERFSAQQFPDLHSELNLSSLELGDSALYFCASSAHGQSPLHFGNGTRLTVT.

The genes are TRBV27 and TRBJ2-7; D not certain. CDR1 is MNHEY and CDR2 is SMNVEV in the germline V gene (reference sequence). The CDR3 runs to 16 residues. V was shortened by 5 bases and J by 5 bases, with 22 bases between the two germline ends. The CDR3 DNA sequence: TGTGCCAGCAGTCCTATATTGGGGTCTAGGGTACACGAGCAGTACTTC. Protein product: CASSPILGSRVHEQYF.

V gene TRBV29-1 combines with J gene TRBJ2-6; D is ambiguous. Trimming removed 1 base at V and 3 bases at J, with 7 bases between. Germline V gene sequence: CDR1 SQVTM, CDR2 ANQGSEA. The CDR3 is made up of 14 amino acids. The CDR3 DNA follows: TGCAGCGTTGAAGGAGATTTTGGGGCCAACGTCCTGACTTTC. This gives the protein CSVEGDFGANVLTF.

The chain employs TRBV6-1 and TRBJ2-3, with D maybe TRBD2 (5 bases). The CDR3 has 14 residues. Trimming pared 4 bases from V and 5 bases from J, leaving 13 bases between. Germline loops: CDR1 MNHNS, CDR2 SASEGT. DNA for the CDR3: TGTGCCAGCAGTGCCCAGCCCGGGGAAGATACGCAGTATTTT. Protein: CASSAQPGEDTQYF.

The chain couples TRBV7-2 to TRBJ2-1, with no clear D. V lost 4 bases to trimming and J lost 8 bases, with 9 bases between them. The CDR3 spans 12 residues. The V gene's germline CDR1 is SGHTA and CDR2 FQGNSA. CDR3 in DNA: TGTGCCAGCAGCTATATAGGCGATGAGCAGTTCTTC. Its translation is CASSYIGDEQFF.

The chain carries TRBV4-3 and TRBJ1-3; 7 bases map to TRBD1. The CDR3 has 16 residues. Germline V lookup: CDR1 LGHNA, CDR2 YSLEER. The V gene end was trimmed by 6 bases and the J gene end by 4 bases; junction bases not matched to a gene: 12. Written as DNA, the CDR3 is TGCGCCAGCAGTCAGGGACAGAACGGGGTAGGAAACACCATATATTTT. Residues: CASSQGQNGVGNTIYF.

CDR3 protein: CASRQARQDGFDTEAFF. As DNA, the CDR3 is TGCGCCAGCAGACAAGCCCGACAGGATGGATTCGACACTGAAGCTTTCTTT. This chain connects TRBV5-1 to TRBJ1-1, with D possibly matching TRBD1 (6 bases). Germline V gene sequence: CDR1 SGHRS, CDR2 YFSETQ. The CDR3 is 17 amino acids. V dropped 5 bases and J dropped 3 bases, with 23 bases sitting between them.

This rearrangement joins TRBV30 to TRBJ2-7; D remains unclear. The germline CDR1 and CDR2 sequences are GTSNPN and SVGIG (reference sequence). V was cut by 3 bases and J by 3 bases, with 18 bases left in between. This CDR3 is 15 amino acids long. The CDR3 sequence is CAWRNFYSSYYEQYF. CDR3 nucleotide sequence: TGTGCCTGGAGGAATTTTTACAGTTCGTACTACGAGCAGTACTTC.

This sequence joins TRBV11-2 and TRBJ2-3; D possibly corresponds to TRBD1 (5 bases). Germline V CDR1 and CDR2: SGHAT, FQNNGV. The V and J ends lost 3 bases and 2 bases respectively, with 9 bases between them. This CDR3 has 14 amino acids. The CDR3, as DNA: TGTGCCAGCAGCTTCCCAGGGTTCACAGATACGCAGTATTTT. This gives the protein CASSFPGFTDTQYF.

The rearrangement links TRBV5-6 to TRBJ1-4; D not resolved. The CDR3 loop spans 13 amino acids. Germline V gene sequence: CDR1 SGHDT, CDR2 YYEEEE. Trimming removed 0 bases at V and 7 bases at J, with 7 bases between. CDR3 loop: CASSLAGIEKLFF. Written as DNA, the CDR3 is TGTGCCAGCAGCTTGGCCGGTATTGAAAAACTGTTTTTT.